The source of this T cell receptor beta chain is a study of blood T cell repertoires in COVID-19. The germline CDR1 and CDR2 sequences are LGHNA and YSLEER. This CDR3 comprises 13 residues. V lost 4 bases and J 7 bases, leaving 13 bases between the germline ends. The table lists this clone with many counts. Using immunoSEQ multiplex PCR, the repertoire was profiled, and TCRdb retains in-frame clones only, with some absent. The sample lists under 300,000 clones, approximately 85% occurring once. The material sequenced was peripheral blood. This clonotype was sampled from a woman in her twenties or thirties with acute or convalescent COVID-19. V and J are TRBV4-3 and TRBJ1-2; D is uncertain. For the CDR3, the DNA is TGCGCCAGCAGCCTACGTGGCTCTGGTGGCTACACCTTC. It specifies CASSLRGSGGYTF.